Included here is one T cell receptor (beta chain) sequence, with context. This specimen belongs to a study of patients and donors after allogeneic stem cell transplantation. Each CDR3 protein gets one entry after TCRdb re-called the RT-PCR reads with MiXCR. The sample carries about 960,000 distinct CDR3 sequences, roughly 18% recorded once. This TCR derives from a human donor who was either an allogeneic HSCT recipient or a stem cell or donor lymphocyte infusion donor (not recorded which). It is not recorded whose cells these are; they may come from a transplant donor. What was sequenced was blood, either unsorted or a sorted T cell fraction (not recorded which).

DNA of the CDR3: TGTGCCAGCAGGCCTCCCGATGCACTAATGGACGAGCAGTACTTC. This translates into CASRPPDALMDEQYF. V is TRBV7-9 and J is TRBJ2-7; D gene uncertain. The CDR3 extends over 15 amino acids. The germline V and J ends were trimmed by 6 bases and 5 bases, with 20 bases remaining between them. The V gene's germline CDR1 is SEHNR and CDR2 FQNEAQ (reference sequence). The full variable domain, its missing parts supplied by reference TRBV7-9 and TRBJ2-7, is DTGVSQNPRHKITKRGQNVTFRCDPISEHNRLYWYRQTLGQGPEFLTYFQNEAQLEKSRLLSDRFSAERPKGSFSTLEIQRTEQGDSAMYLCASRPPDALMDEQYFGPGTRLTVT.